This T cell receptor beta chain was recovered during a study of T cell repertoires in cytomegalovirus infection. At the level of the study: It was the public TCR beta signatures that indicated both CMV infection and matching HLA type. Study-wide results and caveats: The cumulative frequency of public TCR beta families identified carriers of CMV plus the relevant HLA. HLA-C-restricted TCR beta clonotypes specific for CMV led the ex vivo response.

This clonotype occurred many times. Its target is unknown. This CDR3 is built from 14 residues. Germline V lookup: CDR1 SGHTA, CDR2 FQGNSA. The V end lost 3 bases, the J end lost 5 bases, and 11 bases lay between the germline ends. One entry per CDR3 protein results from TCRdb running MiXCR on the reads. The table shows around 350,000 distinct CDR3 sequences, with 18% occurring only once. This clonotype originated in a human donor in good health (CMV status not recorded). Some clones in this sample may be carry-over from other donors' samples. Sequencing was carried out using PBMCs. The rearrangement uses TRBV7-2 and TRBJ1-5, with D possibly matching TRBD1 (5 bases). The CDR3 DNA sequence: TGTGCCAGCAGCTTTAAAAAGGGACATCAGCCCCAGCATTTT. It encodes CASSFKKGHQPQHF.